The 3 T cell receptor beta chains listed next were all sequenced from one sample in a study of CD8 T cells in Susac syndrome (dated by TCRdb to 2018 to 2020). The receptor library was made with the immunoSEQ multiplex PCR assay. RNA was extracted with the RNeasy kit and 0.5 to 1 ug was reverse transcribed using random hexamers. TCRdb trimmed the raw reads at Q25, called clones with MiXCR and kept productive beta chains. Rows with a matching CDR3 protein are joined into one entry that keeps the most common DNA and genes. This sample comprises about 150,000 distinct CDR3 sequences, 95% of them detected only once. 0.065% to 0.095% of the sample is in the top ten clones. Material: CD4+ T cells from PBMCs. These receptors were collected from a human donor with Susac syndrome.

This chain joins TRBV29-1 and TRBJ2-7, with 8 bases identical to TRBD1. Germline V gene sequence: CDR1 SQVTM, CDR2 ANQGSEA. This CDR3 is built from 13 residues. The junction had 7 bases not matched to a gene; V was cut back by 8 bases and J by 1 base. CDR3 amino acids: CSTGQGLSYEQYF. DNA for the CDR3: TGCAGCACCGGACAGGGTTTATCCTACGAGCAGTACTTC.

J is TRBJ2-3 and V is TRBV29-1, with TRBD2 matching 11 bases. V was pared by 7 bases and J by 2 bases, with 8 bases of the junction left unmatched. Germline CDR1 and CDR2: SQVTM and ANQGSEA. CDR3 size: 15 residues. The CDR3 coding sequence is TGCAGCGGGCTCGTAGCGGGGGGGGTCACAGATACGCAGTATTTT. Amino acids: CSGLVAGGVTDTQYF.

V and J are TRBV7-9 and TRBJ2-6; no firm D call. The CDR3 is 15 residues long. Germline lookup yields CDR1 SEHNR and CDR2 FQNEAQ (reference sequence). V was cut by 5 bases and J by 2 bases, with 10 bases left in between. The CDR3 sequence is CASSAGSAGANVLTF. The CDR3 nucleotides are TGTGCCAGCAGCGCAGGATCGGCTGGGGCCAACGTCCTGACTTTC.